Below are 18 T cell receptor beta chains sequenced from a single sample in a study of shared clonotypes between healthy human individuals. Libraries were prepared by immunoSEQ multiplex PCR; TCRdb keeps only in-frame clonotypes and omits some of them. Found here are 110,000 or so clones, roughly two thirds of them singletons; the top ten hold almost 25%. The sample taken for sequencing was memory CD8+ T cells sorted from blood. The subset was: CD45RO+ cells pooled with CCR7-negative TemRA cells. These receptors originate from a woman aged 30 to 39 in good health.

This clone was counted a few times. The chain has TRBV21-1 and TRBJ1-2. TRBV21-1 is an annotated pseudogene. CDR3 size: 13 residues. CDR3 in DNA: TGTGCCAGCAGTTATGGGTCGGGGCCCGGCTACACCTTC. This translates into CASSYGSGPGYTF.

The chain joins TRBV27 to TRBJ1-2, with D uncertain. The CDR3 contains 19 residues. Between the trimmed V and J ends, which lost 1 base and 0 bases, there was a span of 21 bases. Germline-derived CDR1 and CDR2 are MNHEY and SMNVEV (reference sequence). For the CDR3, the DNA is TGTGCCAGCAGTTTATTAGGTCCGGGATTTCCCGGAGCTAACTATGGCTACACCTTC. It is translated as CASSLLGPGFPGANYGYTF.

This chain uses TRBV19 with TRBJ2-5; tentative D call: TRBD2 (6 bases). V was pared by 6 bases and J by 2 bases, with 16 bases between. The CDR3 spans 15 residues. Germline V gene data show CDR1 as LNHDA and CDR2 as SQIVND (reference sequence). The DNA for the CDR3 is TGTGCCAGTAGCACCTGGGGAGGAAGGCAAGAGACCCAGTACTTC. It codes for CASSTWGGRQETQYF.

This clone was seen a handful of times. The chain combines TRBV7-9 with TRBJ2-2; D is perhaps TRBD1 (6 bases). The ends were cut back, 2 bases at V and 7 bases at J, with 11 bases in the middle. This CDR3 comprises 14 residues. The germline V gene has CDR1 SEHNR and CDR2 FQNEAQ (reference sequence). In nucleotides, the CDR3 is TGTGCCAGCAGCTTACGACAGGAGATCGGGGAGCTGTTTTTT. This sequence encodes CASSLRQEIGELFF.

CDR3 loop: CASSLVYEQYF. CDR3 sequence (DNA): TGTGCCAGCAGCTTAGTATACGAGCAGTACTTC. The chain uses TRBV11-2 and TRBJ2-7, with no clear D. V shed 1 base and J shed 4 bases, with 2 bases lying between them. CDR1 SGHAT and CDR2 FQNNGV come from the germline V gene. The CDR3 loop spans 11 amino acids.

This clone was seen a few times. This chain uses TRBV29-1 with TRBJ2-1; D unresolved. The CDR3 is 11 amino acids. Germline CDR1 SQVTM, CDR2 ANQGSEA. The V and J ends lost 6 bases and 7 bases respectively, with 10 bases between them. DNA of the CDR3: TGCAGCGTCGCCGTTGTGAATGAGCAGTTCTTC. Its protein is CSVAVVNEQFF.

The DNA of the CDR3 is TGCGCCAGCAGCCCGGATGGCACAGATACGCAGTATTTT. This encodes CASSPDGTDTQYF. This chain links TRBV5-1 with TRBJ2-3; D is unresolved. The CDR3 sequence is 13 residues long. Trimming pared 4 bases from V and 1 base from J, leaving 7 bases between. CDR1 is SGHRS and CDR2 is YFSETQ in the germline V gene.

Only a few counts were recorded for this clone. This sample also contains other DNA sequences that code for the same CDR3. The chain recombines TRBV7-9 with TRBJ2-1; D might be TRBD2 (7 bases). Germline V gene lookup returns CDR1 SEHNR and CDR2 FQNEAQ (reference sequence). Trimming removed 5 bases at V and 4 bases at J, with 18 bases between. The CDR3 spans 16 residues. The CDR3 nucleotides are TGTGCCAGCAGCCCCAGGGGCGGGAGCAGGTACAATGAGCAGTTCTTC. Translating it yields CASSPRGGSRYNEQFF. The full variable domain, in which reference TRBV7-9 and TRBJ2-1 provide the parts outside the CDR3, is DTGVSQNPRHKITKRGQNVTFRCDPISEHNRLYWYRQTLGQGPEFLTYFQNEAQLEKSRLLSDRFSAERPKGSFSTLEIQRTEQGDSAMYLCASSPRGGSRYNEQFFGPGTRLTVL.

Points on this clone: The sample holds other DNA sequences that translate to the same CDR3. This chain connects TRBV29-1 to TRBJ2-7; TRBD1 might be the D (5 bases). V dropped 0 bases and J dropped 3 bases, with 6 bases sitting between them. This CDR3 contains 12 residues. CDR1 and CDR2 from the germline V gene are SQVTM and ANQGSEA. The CDR3 sequence: CSVEDQGYEQYF. For the CDR3, the DNA is TGCAGCGTTGAAGATCAGGGCTACGAGCAGTACTTC.

This chain joins TRBV28 and TRBJ2-7; 7 bases line up with TRBD2. J lost 4 bases, V lost 6 bases, and 15 bases had no gene match. CDR3 length: 16 residues. Germline CDR1 MDHEN, CDR2 SYDVKM. The DNA for the CDR3 is TGTGCCAGCAGCCCCCGGGGGGTGGGGTTTGGATACGAGCAGTACTTC. This gives the protein CASSPRGVGFGYEQYF.

The chain carries TRBV15 and TRBJ2-3; 9 bases agree with TRBD2. Germline CDR1 LNHNV, CDR2 YYDKDF (reference sequence). The CDR3 loop spans 16 amino acids. V shed 1 base, J shed 5 bases, and the junction held 7 bases outside the gene matches. CDR3: CATSRGSSGNVDTQYF. CDR3 bases: TGTGCCACCAGCAGAGGTTCTAGCGGGAATGTAGATACGCAGTATTTT.

The genes are TRBV4-1 and TRBJ2-2; TRBD2 agrees at 7 bases. Germline CDR1 and CDR2: MGHRA and YSYEKL. Trimming removed 0 bases from V and 4 bases from J; junction bases left unmatched: 11. This CDR3 region has 18 residues. Written as DNA, the CDR3 is TGCGCCAGCAGCCAAGACGGGGGGAGGGTGGCGGCCACCGGGGAGCTGTTTTTT. This codes for CASSQDGGRVAATGELFF.

The genes are TRBV28 and TRBJ2-7; TRBD1 matches 10 bases. Germline V gives CDR1 MDHEN, CDR2 SYDVKM. This CDR3 spans 14 amino acids. The V gene end was trimmed by 6 bases and the J gene end by 5 bases; junction bases not matched to a gene: 7. Written as DNA, the CDR3 is TGTGCCAGCAGCACCCGGGACAGGGGCCACGAGCAGTACTTC. It translates to CASSTRDRGHEQYF.

The gene calls are TRBV28 and TRBJ1-2; D possibly corresponds to TRBD1 (6 bases). The V gene lost 3 bases and the J gene lost 5 bases, with 13 bases spanning the gap. Germline V gene sequence: CDR1 MDHEN, CDR2 SYDVKM. CDR3 length equals 14 residues. The CDR3, as DNA: TGTGCCAGCAGTTTGTTGGGACAACCTTATGGCTACACCTTC. Protein product: CASSLLGQPYGYTF.

The chain recombines TRBV25-1 with TRBJ2-5; D is undetermined. From germline, CDR1 is MGHDK and CDR2 SYGVNS. The CDR3 spans 16 residues. With 5 bases removed from V and 5 bases from J, the gap between germline ends came to 21 bases. The CDR3 here is CASSISREHNWETQYF. The CDR3 region has the DNA TGTGCCAGCAGTATCTCTAGGGAACACAATTGGGAGACCCAGTACTTC.

The V gene is TRBV7-2, the J gene TRBJ2-7; 9 nucleotides align to TRBD1. Losses at the gene ends were 5 bases for V and 5 bases for J; bases not matched to a gene: 10. The CDR3 sequence is 15 residues long. Germline V gives CDR1 SGHTA, CDR2 FQGNSA. CDR3 sequence: CASSPRQGEANEQYF. The CDR3 region has the DNA TGTGCCAGCAGCCCACGACAGGGGGAGGCAAACGAGCAGTACTTC.

The chain links TRBV7-9 to TRBJ1-4, with a tentative D call TRBD1 (6 bases). Germline V gene sequence: CDR1 SEHNR, CDR2 FQNEAQ (reference sequence). The CDR3 covers 16 residues. Trimming removed 5 bases from V and 8 bases from J, with 21 bases in between. The CDR3, as DNA: TGTGCCAGCAGCCCGAAGGGGGACCTAACGGGCGAAAAACTGTTTTTT. Protein sequence: CASSPKGDLTGEKLFF.

The chain couples TRBV30 to TRBJ2-2; D remains ambiguous. Germline V lookup: CDR1 GTSNPN, CDR2 SVGIG (reference sequence). The CDR3 is 16 amino acids. The ends were cut back, 3 bases at V and 5 bases at J, with 19 bases in the middle. CDR3 in DNA: TGTGCCTGGAGAAGTGGGCTTACGACTGTAACCGGGGAGCTGTTTTTT. Protein product: CAWRSGLTTVTGELFF.